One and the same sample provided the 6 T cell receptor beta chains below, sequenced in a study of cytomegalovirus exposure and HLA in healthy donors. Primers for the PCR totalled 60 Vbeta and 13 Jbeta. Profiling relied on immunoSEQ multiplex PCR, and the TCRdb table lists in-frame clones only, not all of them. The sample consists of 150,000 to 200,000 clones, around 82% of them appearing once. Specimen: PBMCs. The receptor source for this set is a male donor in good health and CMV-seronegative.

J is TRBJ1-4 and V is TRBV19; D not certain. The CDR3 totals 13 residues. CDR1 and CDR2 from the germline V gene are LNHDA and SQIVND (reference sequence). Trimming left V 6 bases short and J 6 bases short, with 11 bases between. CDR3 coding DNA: TGTGCCAGTAGGACGGGGAACGATGAAAAACTGTTTTTT. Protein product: CASRTGNDEKLFF.

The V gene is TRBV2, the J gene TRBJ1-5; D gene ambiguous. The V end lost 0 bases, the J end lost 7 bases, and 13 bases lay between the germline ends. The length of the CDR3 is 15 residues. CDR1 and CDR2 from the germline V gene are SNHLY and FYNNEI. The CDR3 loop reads CASSEARAEIQPQHF. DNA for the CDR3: TGTGCCAGCAGTGAAGCGCGGGCGGAGATACAGCCCCAGCATTTT.

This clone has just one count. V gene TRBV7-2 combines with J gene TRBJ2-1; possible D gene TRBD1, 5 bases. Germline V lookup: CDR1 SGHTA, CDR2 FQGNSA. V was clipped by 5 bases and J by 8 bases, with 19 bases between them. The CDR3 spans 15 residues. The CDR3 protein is CASSLGGRVVYEQFF. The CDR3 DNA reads TGTGCCAGCAGCCTGGGCGGCAGGGTGGTCTATGAGCAGTTCTTC. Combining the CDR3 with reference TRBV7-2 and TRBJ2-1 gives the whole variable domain GAGVSQSPSNKVTEKGKDVELRCDPISGHTALYWYRQSLGQGLEFLIYFQGNSAPDKSGLPSDRFSAERTGGSVSTLTIQRTQQEDSAVYLCASSLGGRVVYEQFFGPGTRLTVL.

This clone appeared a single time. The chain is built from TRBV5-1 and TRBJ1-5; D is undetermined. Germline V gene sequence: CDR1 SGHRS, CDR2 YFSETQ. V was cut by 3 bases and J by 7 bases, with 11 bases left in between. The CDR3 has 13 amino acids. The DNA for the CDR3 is TGCGCCAGCAGCTCCACTCCGGGACAGCCCCAGCATTTT. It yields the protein CASSSTPGQPQHF. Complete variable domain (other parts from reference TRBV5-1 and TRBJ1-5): KAGVTQTPRYLIKTRGQQVTLSCSPISGHRSVSWYQQTPGQGLQFLFEYFSETQRNKGNFPGRFSGRQFSNSRSEMNVSTLELGDSALYLCASSSTPGQPQHFGDGTRLSIL.

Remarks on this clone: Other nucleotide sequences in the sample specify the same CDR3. The CDR3 nucleotides are TGTGCCAGCAGTGCCCATGACAGAGGCCAGTCCCTCCACTTT. It specifies CASSAHDRGQSLHF. The chain recombines TRBV25-1 with TRBJ1-6; D may be TRBD1 (5 bases). CDR1 is MGHDK, CDR2 SYGVNS, per germline. The CDR3 length is 14 residues. Trimming cost V 4 bases and J 14 bases, with 18 bases left between them. Variable domain in full (rest from reference TRBV25-1 and TRBJ1-6): EADIYQTPRYLVIGTGKKITLECSQTMGHDKMYWYQQDPGMELHLIHYSYGVNSTEKGDLSSESTVSRIRTEHFPLTLESARPSHTSQYLCASSAHDRGQSLHFGNGTRLTVT.

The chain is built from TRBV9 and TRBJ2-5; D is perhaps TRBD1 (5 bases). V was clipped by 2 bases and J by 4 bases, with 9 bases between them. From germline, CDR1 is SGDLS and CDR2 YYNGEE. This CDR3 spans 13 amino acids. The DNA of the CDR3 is TGTGCCAGCAGCGTTGGACACCTAGAGACCCAGTACTTC. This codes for CASSVGHLETQYF.